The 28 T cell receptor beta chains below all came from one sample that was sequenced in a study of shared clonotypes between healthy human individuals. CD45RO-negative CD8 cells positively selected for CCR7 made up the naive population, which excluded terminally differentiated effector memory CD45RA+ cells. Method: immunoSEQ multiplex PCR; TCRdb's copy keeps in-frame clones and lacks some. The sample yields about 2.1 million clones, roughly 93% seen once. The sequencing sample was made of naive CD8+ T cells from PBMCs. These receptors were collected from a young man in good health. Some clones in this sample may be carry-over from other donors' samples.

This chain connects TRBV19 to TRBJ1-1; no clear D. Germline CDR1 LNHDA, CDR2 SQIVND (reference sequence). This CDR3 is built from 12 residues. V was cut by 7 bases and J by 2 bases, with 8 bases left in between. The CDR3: CASNLGNTEAFF. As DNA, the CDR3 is TGTGCCAGTAATCTGGGTAACACTGAAGCTTTCTTT. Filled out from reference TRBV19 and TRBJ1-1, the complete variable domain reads DGGITQSPKYLFRKEGQNVTLSCEQNLNHDAMYWYRQDPGQGLRLIYYSQIVNDFQKGDIAEGYSVSREKKESFPLTVTSAQKNPTAFYLCASNLGNTEAFFGQGTRLTVV.

The CDR3 is CASSSGQAANYGYTF. The CDR3 nucleotides read TGTGCCAGCAGCTCAGGACAGGCAGCTAACTATGGCTACACCTTC. V usage is TRBV7-8 and J usage is TRBJ1-2, with 7 positions matching TRBD1. This CDR3 is built from 15 residues. Germline V gene lookup returns CDR1 SGHVS and CDR2 FQNEAQ. J lost 0 bases, V lost 4 bases, and 5 bases had no gene match.

This CDR3 reads CASSGGAGTGNVLTF. CDR3 in DNA: TGTGCCAGCAGCGGCGGTGCGGGGACAGGCAACGTCCTGACTTTC. The chain has TRBV13 and TRBJ2-6; 8 positions match TRBD1. This CDR3 comprises 15 residues. Germline trimming cut 5 bases from V and 9 bases from J; bases unmatched to any gene: 9. The germline V gene encodes CDR1 PRHDT and CDR2 FYEKMQ (reference sequence).

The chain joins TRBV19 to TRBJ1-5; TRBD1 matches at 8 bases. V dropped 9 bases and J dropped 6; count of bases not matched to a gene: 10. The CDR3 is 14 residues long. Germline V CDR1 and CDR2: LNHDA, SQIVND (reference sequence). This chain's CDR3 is CASTEGRGLQPQHF. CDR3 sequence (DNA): TGTGCCAGCACCGAGGGCAGGGGGCTTCAGCCCCAGCATTTT.

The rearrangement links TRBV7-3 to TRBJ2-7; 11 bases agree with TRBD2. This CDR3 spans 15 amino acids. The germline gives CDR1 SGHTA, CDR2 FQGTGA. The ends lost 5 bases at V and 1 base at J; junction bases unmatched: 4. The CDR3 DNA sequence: TGTGCCAGCAGCGAGGGACTAGCGGCATCCTACGAGCAGTACTTC. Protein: CASSEGLAASYEQYF. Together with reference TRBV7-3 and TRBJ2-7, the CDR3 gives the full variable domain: GAGVSQTPSNKVTEKGKYVELRCDPISGHTALYWYRQSLGQGPEFLIYFQGTGAADDSGLPNDRFFAVRPEGSVSTLKIQRTERGDSAVYLCASSEGLAASYEQYFGPGTRLTVT.

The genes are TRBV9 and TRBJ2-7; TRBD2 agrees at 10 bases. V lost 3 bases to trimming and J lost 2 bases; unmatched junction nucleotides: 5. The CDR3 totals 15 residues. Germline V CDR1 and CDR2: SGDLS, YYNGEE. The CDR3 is CASSAGLAETYEQYF. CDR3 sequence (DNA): TGTGCCAGCAGCGCCGGACTAGCGGAGACCTACGAGCAGTACTTC. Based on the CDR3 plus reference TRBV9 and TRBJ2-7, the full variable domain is DSGVTQTPKHLITATGQRVTLRCSPRSGDLSVYWYQQSLDQGLQFLIQYYNGEERAKGNILERFSAQQFPDLHSELNLSSLELGDSALYFCASSAGLAETYEQYFGPGTRLTVT.

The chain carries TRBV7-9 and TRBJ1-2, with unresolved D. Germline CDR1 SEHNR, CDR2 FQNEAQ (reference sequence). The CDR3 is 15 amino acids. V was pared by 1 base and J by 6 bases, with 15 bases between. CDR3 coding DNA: TGTGCCAGCAGCTTAGTGGTTAACCCAAATGATGGCTACACCTTC. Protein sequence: CASSLVVNPNDGYTF. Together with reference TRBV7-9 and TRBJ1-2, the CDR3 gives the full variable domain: DTGVSQNPRHKITKRGQNVTFRCDPISEHNRLYWYRQTLGQGPEFLTYFQNEAQLEKSRLLSDRFSAERPKGSFSTLEIQRTEQGDSAMYLCASSLVVNPNDGYTFGSGTRLTVV.

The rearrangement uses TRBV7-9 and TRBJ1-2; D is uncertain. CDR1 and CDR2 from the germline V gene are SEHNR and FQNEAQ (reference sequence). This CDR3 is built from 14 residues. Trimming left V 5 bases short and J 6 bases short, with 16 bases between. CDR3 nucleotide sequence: TGTGCCAGCAGCGCTGGTGGGTTCCGTAATGGCTACACCTTC. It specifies CASSAGGFRNGYTF.

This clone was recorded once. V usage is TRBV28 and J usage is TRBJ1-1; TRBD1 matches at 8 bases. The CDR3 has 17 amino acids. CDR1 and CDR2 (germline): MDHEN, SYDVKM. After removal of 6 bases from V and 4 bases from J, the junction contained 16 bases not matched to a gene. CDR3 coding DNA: TGTGCCAGCAGCCCCAAGGACAGGGTGTGGGGGGGCACTGAAGCTTTCTTT. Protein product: CASSPKDRVWGGTEAFF. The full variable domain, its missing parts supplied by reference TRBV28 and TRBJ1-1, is DVKVTQSSRYLVKRTGEKVFLECVQDMDHENMFWYRQDPGLGLRLIYFSYDVKMKEKGDIPEGYSVSREKKERFSLILESASTNQTSMYLCASSPKDRVWGGTEAFFGQGTRLTVV.

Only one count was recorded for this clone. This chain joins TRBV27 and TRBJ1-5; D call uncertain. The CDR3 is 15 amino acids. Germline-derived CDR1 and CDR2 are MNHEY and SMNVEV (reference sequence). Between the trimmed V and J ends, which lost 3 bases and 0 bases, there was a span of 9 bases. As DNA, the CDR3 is TGTGCCAGCAGTTTCGCCGGTCGTAGCAATCAGCCCCAGCATTTT. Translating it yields CASSFAGRSNQPQHF.

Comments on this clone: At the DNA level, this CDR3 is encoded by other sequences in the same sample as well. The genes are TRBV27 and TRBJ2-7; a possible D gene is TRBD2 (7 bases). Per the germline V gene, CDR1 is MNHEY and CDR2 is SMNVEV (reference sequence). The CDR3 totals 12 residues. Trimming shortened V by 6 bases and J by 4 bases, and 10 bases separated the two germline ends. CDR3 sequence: CASRGGGYEQYF. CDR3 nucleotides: TGTGCCAGCAGAGGGGGGGGATACGAGCAGTACTTC.

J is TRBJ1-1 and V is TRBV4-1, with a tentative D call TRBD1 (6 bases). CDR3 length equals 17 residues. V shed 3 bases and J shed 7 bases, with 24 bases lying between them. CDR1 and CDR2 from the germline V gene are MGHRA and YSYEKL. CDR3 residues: CASSQGNRDWGGVEAFF. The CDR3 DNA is TGCGCCAGCAGCCAGGGAAACAGGGATTGGGGGGGGGTTGAAGCTTTCTTT.

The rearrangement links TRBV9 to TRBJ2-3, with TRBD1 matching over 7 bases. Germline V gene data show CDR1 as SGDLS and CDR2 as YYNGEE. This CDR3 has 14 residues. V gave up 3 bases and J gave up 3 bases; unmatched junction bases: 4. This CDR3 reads CASSADRWTDTQYF. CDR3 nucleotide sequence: TGTGCCAGCAGCGCGGACAGGTGGACAGATACGCAGTATTTT. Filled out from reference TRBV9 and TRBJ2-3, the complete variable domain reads DSGVTQTPKHLITATGQRVTLRCSPRSGDLSVYWYQQSLDQGLQFLIQYYNGEERAKGNILERFSAQQFPDLHSELNLSSLELGDSALYFCASSADRWTDTQYFGPGTRLTVL.

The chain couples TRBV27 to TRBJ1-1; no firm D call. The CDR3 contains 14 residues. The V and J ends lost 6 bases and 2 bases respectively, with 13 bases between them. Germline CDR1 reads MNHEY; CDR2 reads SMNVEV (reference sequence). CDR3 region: CASSQIQVNTEAFF. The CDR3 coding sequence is TGTGCCAGCAGCCAGATTCAGGTTAACACTGAAGCTTTCTTT.

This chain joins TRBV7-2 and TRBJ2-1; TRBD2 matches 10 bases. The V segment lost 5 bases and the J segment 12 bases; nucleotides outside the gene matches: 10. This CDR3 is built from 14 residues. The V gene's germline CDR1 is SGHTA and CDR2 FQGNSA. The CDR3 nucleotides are TGTGCCAGCAGCGTCCTAGCGGGAGCAGAGCGGCAGTTCTTC. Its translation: CASSVLAGAERQFF.

CDR3 DNA: TGCGCCAGCAGCTCCCGGTCGGGTCCCAAAAACATTCAGTACTTC. It encodes CASSSRSGPKNIQYF. The chain links TRBV5-1 to TRBJ2-4, with D unclear. The CDR3 has 15 residues. V lost 3 bases to trimming and J lost 2 bases, with 12 bases between them. Germline loops: CDR1 SGHRS, CDR2 YFSETQ.

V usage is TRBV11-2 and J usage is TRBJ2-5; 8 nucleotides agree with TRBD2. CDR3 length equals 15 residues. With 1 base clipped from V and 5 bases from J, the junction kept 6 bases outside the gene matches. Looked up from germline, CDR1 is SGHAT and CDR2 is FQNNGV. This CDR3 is CASSLGGGTGETQYF. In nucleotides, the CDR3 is TGTGCCAGCAGCTTAGGCGGGGGGACGGGGGAGACCCAGTACTTC.

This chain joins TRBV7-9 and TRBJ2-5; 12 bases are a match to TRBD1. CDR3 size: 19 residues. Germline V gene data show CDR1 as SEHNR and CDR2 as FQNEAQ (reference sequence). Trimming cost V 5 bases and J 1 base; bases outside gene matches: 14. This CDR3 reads CASSADRGWDRGLQETQYF. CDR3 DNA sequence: TGTGCCAGCAGCGCAGATAGGGGCTGGGACAGGGGGCTCCAAGAGACCCAGTACTTC.

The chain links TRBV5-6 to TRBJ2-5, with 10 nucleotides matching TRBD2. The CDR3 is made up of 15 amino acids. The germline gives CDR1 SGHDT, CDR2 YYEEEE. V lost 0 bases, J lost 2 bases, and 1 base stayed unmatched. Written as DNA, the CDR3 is TGTGCCAGCAGCTTGGTGACTAGCGGGCAAGAGACCCAGTACTTC. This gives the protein CASSLVTSGQETQYF. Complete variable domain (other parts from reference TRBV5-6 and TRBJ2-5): DAGVTQSPTHLIKTRGQQVTLRCSPKSGHDTVSWYQQALGQGPQFIFQYYEEEERQRGNFPDRFSGHQFPNYSSELNVNALLLGDSALYLCASSLVTSGQETQYFGPGTRLLVL.

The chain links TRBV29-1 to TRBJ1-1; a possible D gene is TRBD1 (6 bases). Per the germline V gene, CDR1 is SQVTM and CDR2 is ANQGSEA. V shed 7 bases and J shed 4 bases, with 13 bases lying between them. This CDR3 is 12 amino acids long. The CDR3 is CSGRLGGTEAFF. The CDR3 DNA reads TGCAGCGGGCGACTAGGGGGCACTGAAGCTTTCTTT.

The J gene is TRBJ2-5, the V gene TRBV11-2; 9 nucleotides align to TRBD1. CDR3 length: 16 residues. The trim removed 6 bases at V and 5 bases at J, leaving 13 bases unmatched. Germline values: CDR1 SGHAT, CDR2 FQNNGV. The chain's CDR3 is CASRPRGDRELETQYF. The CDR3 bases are TGTGCCAGCAGACCCCGAGGGGACAGGGAATTGGAGACCCAGTACTTC.

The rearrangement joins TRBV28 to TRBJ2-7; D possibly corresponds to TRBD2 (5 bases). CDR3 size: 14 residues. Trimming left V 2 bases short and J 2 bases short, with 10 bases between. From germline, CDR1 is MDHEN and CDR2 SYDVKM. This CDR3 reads CASSLTLAAYEQYF. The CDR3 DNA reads TGTGCCAGCAGTTTAACTCTAGCCGCCTACGAGCAGTACTTC.

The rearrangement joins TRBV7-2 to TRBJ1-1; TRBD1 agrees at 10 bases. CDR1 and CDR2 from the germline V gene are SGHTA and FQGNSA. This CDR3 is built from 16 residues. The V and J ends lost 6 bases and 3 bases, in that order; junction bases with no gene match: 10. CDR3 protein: CASRPWGQGLDTEAFF. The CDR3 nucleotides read TGTGCCAGCAGACCGTGGGGACAGGGGTTGGACACTGAAGCTTTCTTT.

The CDR3 DNA reads TGCGCCAGCAGCCAAGAACCAGGGTTAGACAGCGGCTACACCTTC. Protein product: CASSQEPGLDSGYTF. The J gene is TRBJ1-2, the V gene TRBV4-1; TRBD1 might be the D (5 bases). The V gene's germline CDR1 is MGHRA and CDR2 YSYEKL. Trimming left V 0 bases short and J 8 bases short, with 16 bases between. This CDR3 is built from 15 residues.

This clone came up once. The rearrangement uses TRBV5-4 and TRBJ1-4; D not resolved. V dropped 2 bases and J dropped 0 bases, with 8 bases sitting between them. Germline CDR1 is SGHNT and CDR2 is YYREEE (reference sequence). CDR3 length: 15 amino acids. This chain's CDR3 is CASSFGVATNEKLFF. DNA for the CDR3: TGTGCCAGCAGCTTCGGGGTTGCAACTAATGAAAAACTGTTTTTT.

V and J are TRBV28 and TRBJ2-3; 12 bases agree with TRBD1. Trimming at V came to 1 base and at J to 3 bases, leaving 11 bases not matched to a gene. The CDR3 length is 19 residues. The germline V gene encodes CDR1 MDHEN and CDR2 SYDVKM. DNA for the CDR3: TGTGCCAGCAGTTTATTCCCGGGACAGGGGGCCTCATTAACAGATACGCAGTATTTT. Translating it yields CASSLFPGQGASLTDTQYF.

The CDR3 DNA reads as TGTGCCAGCAGCCCCGTCCTCCCGAACACCGGGGAGCTGTTTTTT. Translation: CASSPVLPNTGELFF. V is TRBV9 and J is TRBJ2-2; D is undetermined. The CDR3 is 15 residues long. V dropped 4 bases and J dropped 0 bases, with 10 bases sitting between them. Germline V gene data show CDR1 as SGDLS and CDR2 as YYNGEE.

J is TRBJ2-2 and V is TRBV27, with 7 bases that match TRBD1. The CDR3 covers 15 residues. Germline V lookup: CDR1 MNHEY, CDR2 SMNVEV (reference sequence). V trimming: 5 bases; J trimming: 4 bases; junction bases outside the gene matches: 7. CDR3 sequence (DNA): TGTGCCAGCAGTGTCAACAGGGGTATCACCGGGGAGCTGTTTTTT. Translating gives CASSVNRGITGELFF.